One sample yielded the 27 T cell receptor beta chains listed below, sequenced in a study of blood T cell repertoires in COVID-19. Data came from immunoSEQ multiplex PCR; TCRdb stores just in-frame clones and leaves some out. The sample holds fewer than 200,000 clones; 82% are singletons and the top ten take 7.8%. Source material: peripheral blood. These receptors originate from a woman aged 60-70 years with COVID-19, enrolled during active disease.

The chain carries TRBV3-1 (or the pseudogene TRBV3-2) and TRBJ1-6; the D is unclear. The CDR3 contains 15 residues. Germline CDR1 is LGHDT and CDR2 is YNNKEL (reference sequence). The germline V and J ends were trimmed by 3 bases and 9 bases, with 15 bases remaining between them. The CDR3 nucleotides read TGTGCCAGCAGCCAGGTATTCAGAGGCAGTTCACCCCTCCACTTT. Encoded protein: CASSQVFRGSSPLHF.

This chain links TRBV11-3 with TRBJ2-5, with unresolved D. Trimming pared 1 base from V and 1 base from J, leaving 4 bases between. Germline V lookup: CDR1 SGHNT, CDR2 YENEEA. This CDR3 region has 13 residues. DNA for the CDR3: TGTGCCAGCAGCTTAGCCCTCCAAGAGACCCAGTACTTC. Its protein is CASSLALQETQYF.

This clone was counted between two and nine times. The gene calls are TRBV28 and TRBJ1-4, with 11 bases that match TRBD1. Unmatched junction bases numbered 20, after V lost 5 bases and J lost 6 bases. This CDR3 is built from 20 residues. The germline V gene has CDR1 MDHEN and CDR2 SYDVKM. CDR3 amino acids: CASSDLYPGQGGTNDEKLFF. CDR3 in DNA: TGTGCCAGCAGTGACCTATATCCGGGACAGGGGGGGACCAACGATGAAAAACTGTTTTTT.

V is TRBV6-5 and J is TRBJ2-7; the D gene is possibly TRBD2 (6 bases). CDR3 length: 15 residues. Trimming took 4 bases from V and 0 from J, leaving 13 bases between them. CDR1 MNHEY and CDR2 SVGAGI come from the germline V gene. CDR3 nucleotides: TGTGCCAGCAGTTCGGGACTTGGGGCCTCCTACGAGCAGTACGTC. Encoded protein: CASSSGLGASYEQYV.

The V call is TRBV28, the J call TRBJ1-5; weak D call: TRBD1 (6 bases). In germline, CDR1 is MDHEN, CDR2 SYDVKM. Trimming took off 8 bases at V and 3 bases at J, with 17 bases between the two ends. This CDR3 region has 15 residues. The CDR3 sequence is CASLAQGSVNQPQHF. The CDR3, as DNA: TGTGCCAGCTTAGCACAGGGATCGGTCAATCAGCCCCAGCATTTT.

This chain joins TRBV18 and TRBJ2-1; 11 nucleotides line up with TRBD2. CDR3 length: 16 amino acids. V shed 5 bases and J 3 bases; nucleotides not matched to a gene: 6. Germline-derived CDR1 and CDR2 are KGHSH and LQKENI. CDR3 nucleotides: TGTGCCAGCTCAGTTACTAGCGGGAGTTACTACAATGAGCAGTTCTTC. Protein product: CASSVTSGSYYNEQFF.

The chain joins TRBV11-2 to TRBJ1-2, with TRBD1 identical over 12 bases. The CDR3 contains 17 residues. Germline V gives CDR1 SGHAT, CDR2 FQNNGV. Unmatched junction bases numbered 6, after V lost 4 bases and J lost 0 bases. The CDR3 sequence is CASSSRDRGRTNYGYTF. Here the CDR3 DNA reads TGTGCCAGCAGCTCACGGGACAGGGGGCGGACTAACTATGGCTACACCTTC.

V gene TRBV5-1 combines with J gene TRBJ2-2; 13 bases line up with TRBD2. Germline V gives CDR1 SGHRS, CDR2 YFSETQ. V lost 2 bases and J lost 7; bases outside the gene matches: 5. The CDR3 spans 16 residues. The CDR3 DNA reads TGCGCCAGCAGCTTAGGACTAGCGGGAGAAATCGGGGAGCTGTTTTTT. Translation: CASSLGLAGEIGELFF.

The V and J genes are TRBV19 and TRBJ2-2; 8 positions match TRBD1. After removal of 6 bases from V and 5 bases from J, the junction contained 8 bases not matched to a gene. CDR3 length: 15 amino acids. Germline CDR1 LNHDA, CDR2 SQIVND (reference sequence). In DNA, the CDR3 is TGTGCCAGTAGCGGACAGGGTGGAGATACCGGGGAGCTGTTTTTT. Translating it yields CASSGQGGDTGELFF. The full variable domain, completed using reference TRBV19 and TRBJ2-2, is DGGITQSPKYLFRKEGQNVTLSCEQNLNHDAMYWYRQDPGQGLRLIYYSQIVNDFQKGDIAEGYSVSREKKESFPLTVTSAQKNPTAFYLCASSGQGGDTGELFFGEGSRLTVL.

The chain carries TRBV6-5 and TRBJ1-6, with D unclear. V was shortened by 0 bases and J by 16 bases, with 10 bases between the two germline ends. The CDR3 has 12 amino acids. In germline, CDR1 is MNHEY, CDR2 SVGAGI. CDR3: CASSYSGLILHF. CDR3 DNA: TGTGCCAGCAGTTACTCCGGACTGATTCTCCACTTT.

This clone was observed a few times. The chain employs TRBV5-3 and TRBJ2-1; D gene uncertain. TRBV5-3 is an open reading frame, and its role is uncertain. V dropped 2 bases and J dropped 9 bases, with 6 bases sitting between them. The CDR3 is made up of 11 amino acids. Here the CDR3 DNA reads TGTGCCAGAAGCTTATACTTTGAGCAGTTCTTC. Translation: CARSLYFEQFF.

The CDR3 DNA reads as TGTGCCAGCAGTCTCGAGCCCAGGAGGATGAATTCACCCCTCCACTTT. Translation: CASSLEPRRMNSPLHF. This chain uses TRBV28 with TRBJ1-6, with D hard to call. Germline values: CDR1 MDHEN, CDR2 SYDVKM. The CDR3 has 16 residues. V was shortened by 5 bases and J by 7 bases, with 18 bases between the two germline ends.

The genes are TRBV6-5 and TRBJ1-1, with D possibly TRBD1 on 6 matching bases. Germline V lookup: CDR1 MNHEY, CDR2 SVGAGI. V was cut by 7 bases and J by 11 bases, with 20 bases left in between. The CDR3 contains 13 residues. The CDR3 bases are TGTGCCAGCACCCAGGCCCAGGGGAAGTACGCTTTCTTT. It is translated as CASTQAQGKYAFF.

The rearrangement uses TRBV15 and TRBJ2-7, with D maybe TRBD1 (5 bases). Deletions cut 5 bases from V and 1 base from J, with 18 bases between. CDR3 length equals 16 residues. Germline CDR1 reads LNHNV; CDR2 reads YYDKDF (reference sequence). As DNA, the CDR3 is TGTGCCACCAGCGGACGATTGGGCAGGGTATCCTACGAGCAGTACTTC. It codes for CATSGRLGRVSYEQYF.

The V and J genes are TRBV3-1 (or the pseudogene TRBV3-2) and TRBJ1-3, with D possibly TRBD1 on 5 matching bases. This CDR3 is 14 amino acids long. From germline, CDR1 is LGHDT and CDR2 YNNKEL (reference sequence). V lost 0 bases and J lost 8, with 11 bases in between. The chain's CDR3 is CASSQDVGADTIYF. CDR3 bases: TGTGCCAGCAGCCAAGATGTTGGGGCGGACACCATATATTTT.

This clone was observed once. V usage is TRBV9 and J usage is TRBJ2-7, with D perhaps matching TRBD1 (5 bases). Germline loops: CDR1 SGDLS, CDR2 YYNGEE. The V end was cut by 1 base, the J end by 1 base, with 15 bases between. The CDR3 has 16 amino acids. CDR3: CASSVTWTMSSYEQYF. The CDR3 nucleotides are TGTGCCAGCAGCGTAACATGGACAATGAGTTCCTACGAGCAGTACTTC.

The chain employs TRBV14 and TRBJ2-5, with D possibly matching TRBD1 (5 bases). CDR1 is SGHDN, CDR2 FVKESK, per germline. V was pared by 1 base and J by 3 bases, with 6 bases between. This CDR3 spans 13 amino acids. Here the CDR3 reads CASSQAREETQYF. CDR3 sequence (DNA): TGTGCCAGCAGCCAAGCCAGGGAAGAGACCCAGTACTTC. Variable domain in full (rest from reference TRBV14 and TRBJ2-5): EAGVTQFPSHSVIEKGQTVTLRCDPISGHDNLYWYRRVMGKEIKFLLHFVKESKQDESGMPNNRFLAERTGGTYSTLKVQPAELEDSGVYFCASSQAREETQYFGPGTRLLVL.

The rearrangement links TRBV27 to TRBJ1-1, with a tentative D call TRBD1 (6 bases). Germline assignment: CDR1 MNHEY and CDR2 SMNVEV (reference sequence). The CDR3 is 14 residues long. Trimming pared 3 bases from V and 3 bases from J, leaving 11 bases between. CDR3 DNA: TGTGCCAGCAGTTTCTCCAGGGGATACACTGAAGCTTTCTTT. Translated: CASSFSRGYTEAFF.

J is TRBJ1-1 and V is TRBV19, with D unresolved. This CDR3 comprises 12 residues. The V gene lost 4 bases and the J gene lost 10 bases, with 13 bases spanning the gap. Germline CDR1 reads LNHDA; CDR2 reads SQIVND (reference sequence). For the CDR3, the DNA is TGTGCCAGTAGTACCCGGGGAGCGGCAGCTTTCTTT. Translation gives CASSTRGAAAFF.

CDR3 DNA: TGTGCCAGCATTATGACAGGGGGCTTTTTGCAGCCCCAGCATTTT. Protein: CASIMTGGFLQPQHF. The chain joins TRBV6-4 to TRBJ1-5; TRBD1 aligns across 10 bases. CDR3 length equals 15 residues. Germline trimming cut 7 bases from V and 7 bases from J; bases unmatched to any gene: 10. Germline CDR1 reads MRHNA; CDR2 reads SNTAGT.

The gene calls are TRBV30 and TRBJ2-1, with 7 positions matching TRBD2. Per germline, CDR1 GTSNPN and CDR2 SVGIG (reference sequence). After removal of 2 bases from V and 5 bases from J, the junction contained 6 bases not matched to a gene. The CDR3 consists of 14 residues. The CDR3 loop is CAWSPGLLDNEQFF. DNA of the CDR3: TGTGCCTGGAGTCCGGGACTACTCGACAATGAGCAGTTCTTC.

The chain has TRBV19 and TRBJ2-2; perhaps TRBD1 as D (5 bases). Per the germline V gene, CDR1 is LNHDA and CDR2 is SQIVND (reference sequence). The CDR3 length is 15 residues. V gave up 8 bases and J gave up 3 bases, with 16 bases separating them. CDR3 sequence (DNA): TGTGCCAGTGGGGCACTGGGGCAGTACACCGGGGAGCTGTTTTTT. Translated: CASGALGQYTGELFF.

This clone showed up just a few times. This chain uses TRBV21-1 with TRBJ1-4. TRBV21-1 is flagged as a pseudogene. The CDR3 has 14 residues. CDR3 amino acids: CARLGWTYGEKLFF. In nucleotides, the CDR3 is TGTGCCAGATTGGGCTGGACTTACGGGGAAAAACTGTTTTTT.

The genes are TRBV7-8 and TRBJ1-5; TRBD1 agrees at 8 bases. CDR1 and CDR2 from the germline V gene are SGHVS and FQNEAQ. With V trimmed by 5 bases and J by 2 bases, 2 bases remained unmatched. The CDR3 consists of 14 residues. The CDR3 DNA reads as TGTGCCAGCAGCCCGACAGGGGGCAATCAGCCCCAGCATTTT. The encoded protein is CASSPTGGNQPQHF.

As DNA, the CDR3 is TGTGCCAGCAGTTCCGACTTACTGGAGACCCAGTACTTC. Translating gives CASSSDLLETQYF. This chain connects TRBV27 to TRBJ2-5, with D unclear. CDR3 length: 13 residues. Germline V CDR1 and CDR2: MNHEY, SMNVEV (reference sequence). Trimming removed 4 bases from V and 5 bases from J, with 11 bases in between.

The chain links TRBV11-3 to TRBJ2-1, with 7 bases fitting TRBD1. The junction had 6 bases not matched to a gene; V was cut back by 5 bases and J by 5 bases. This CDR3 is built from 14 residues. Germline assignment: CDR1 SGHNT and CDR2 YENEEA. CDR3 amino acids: CASSPGQTNNEQFF. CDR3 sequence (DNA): TGTGCCAGCAGCCCGGGACAGACCAACAATGAGCAGTTCTTC.

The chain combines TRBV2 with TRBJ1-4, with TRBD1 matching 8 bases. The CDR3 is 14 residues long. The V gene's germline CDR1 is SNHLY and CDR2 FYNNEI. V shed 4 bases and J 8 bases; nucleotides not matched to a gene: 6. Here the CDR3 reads CASSGTGSNEKLFF. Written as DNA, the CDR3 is TGTGCCAGCAGTGGGACAGGGTCGAACGAAAAACTGTTTTTT.